Each of the 30 T cell receptor beta chains below was sequenced from the same sample in a study of cytomegalovirus exposure and HLA in healthy donors. The study ran its PCR with 60 Vbeta and 13 Jbeta primers. Sequencing used immunoSEQ multiplex PCR; TCRdb keeps in-frame clones, though not all of them. This table holds 90,000 to 120,000 clones, over 60% found once. Sequenced: PBMCs. Source of these receptors: a female donor in good health and CMV-seropositive.

The chain recombines TRBV28 with TRBJ1-3; TRBD1 might be the D (5 bases). The CDR3 sequence is 14 residues long. V was cut by 7 bases and J by 2 bases, with 12 bases left in between. Germline CDR1 MDHEN, CDR2 SYDVKM. The CDR3 loop is CASNSRGTGNTIYF. In DNA form, the CDR3 reads TGTGCCAGCAACTCCCGGGGGACTGGAAACACCATATATTTT. The full variable domain, completed using reference TRBV28 and TRBJ1-3, is DVKVTQSSRYLVKRTGEKVFLECVQDMDHENMFWYRQDPGLGLRLIYFSYDVKMKEKGDIPEGYSVSREKKERFSLILESASTNQTSMYLCASNSRGTGNTIYFGEGSWLTVV.

This chain connects TRBV9 to TRBJ2-7, with D tentatively TRBD2 (5 bases). Trimming left V 4 bases short and J 6 bases short, with 17 bases between. The CDR3 is 14 residues long. The V gene's germline CDR1 is SGDLS and CDR2 YYNGEE. The CDR3 DNA follows: TGTGCCAGCAGCCCCCGACCCTTAGCGACCGAGCAGTACTTC. Translating gives CASSPRPLATEQYF.

V gene TRBV12-5 combines with J gene TRBJ2-1; 10 bases are shared with TRBD2. V shed 5 bases and J 7 bases; nucleotides not matched to a gene: 5. Germline V gene sequence: CDR1 LGHNT, CDR2 FRNRAP. This CDR3 comprises 14 residues. The CDR3 sequence: CASGSRGLANEQFF. The CDR3 nucleotides read TGTGCTAGTGGTAGCCGGGGACTAGCGAATGAGCAGTTCTTC.

The chain couples TRBV6-1 to TRBJ2-5, with unresolved D. The V gene's germline CDR1 is MNHNS and CDR2 SASEGT. Trimming took off 7 bases at V and 1 base at J, with 13 bases between the two ends. The CDR3 consists of 14 residues. CDR3 DNA: TGTGCCAGCACCCGTCTCGCCAGCCAAGAGACCCAGTACTTC. It encodes CASTRLASQETQYF.

The table lists this clone with a few counts. Mismatch with germline at one junction end may stem from a read error. The chain carries TRBV20-1 and TRBJ2-3, with TRBD2 identical over 9 bases. Germline CDR1 reads DFQATT; CDR2 reads SNEGSKA (reference sequence). The CDR3 runs 11 residues. CDR3 DNA sequence: TGCAGTGCCGTCGAGCGGGAGGATCCCAATTTT. Translating it yields CSAVEREDPNF.

This chain links TRBV7-8 with TRBJ1-5; D not certain. CDR1 SGHVS and CDR2 FQNEAQ come from the germline V gene. Trimming took 1 base from V and 6 from J, leaving 13 bases between them. CDR3 length: 15 residues. CDR3 sequence (DNA): TGTGCCAGCAGCTTAGGAGGTGCAGGAGGTCAGCCCCAGCATTTT. Its translation is CASSLGGAGGQPQHF. Drawing the rest from reference TRBV7-8 and TRBJ1-5, the complete variable domain is GAGVSQSPRYKVAKRGQDVALRCDPISGHVSLFWYQQALGQGPEFLTYFQNEAQLDKSGLPSDRFFAERPEGSVSTLKIQRTQQEDSAVYLCASSLGGAGGQPQHFGDGTRLSIL.

This clone has just a few counts. CDR3 amino acids: CASSEQSTNEKLFF. The CDR3 DNA reads TGCGCCAGCAGCGAACAGTCGACTAATGAAAAACTGTTTTTT. This chain joins TRBV5-1 and TRBJ1-4; no clear D. The length of the CDR3 is 14 residues. V gave up 4 bases and J gave up 2 bases, with 9 bases separating them. Germline CDR1 SGHRS, CDR2 YFSETQ.

The chain is built from TRBV4-3 and TRBJ1-2; D gene ambiguous. The CDR3 runs 18 residues. CDR1 LGHNA and CDR2 YSLEER come from the germline V gene. V was pared by 0 bases and J by 4 bases, with 21 bases between. CDR3: CASSQDWNVRDVGYGYTF. Here the CDR3 DNA reads TGCGCCAGCAGCCAAGATTGGAACGTCCGGGATGTGGGCTATGGCTACACCTTC.

This clone was picked up one time. The chain employs TRBV7-9 and TRBJ2-5; a weak D match, TRBD2 (6 bases). CDR1 and CDR2 from the germline V gene are SEHNR and FQNEAQ (reference sequence). The CDR3 is 13 residues long. Between the trimmed V and J ends, which lost 5 bases and 5 bases, there was a span of 12 bases. In DNA, the CDR3 is TGTGCCAGCAGCCCCCTTCGGGGGGAGACCCAGTACTTC. Residues: CASSPLRGETQYF.

This chain connects TRBV29-1 to TRBJ1-2, with D possibly being TRBD1 (5 bases). Germline values: CDR1 SQVTM, CDR2 ANQGSEA. Trimming pared 4 bases from V and 4 bases from J, leaving 13 bases between. This CDR3 contains 13 residues. The CDR3 spells CSVGGGEAYGYTF. The CDR3, as DNA: TGCAGCGTTGGTGGAGGGGAAGCCTATGGCTACACCTTC.

V gene TRBV18 combines with J gene TRBJ2-3; D unclear. Germline CDR1 and CDR2: KGHSH and LQKENI. Trimming pared 5 bases from V and 6 bases from J, leaving 12 bases between. This CDR3 has 13 amino acids. This CDR3 reads CASSELRADTQYF. The CDR3 DNA follows: TGTGCCAGCTCAGAACTCCGTGCGGATACGCAGTATTTT.

This chain's CDR3 is CASSKGVLPNYGYTF. The CDR3 bases are TGTGCCAGTAGTAAGGGGGTTCTCCCTAACTATGGCTACACCTTC. The rearrangement joins TRBV19 to TRBJ1-2; possibly TRBD1 for D (6 bases). The germline V gene has CDR1 LNHDA and CDR2 SQIVND (reference sequence). V shed 4 bases and J shed 0 bases, with 12 bases lying between them. This CDR3 is 15 amino acids long.

The J gene is TRBJ2-1, the V gene TRBV10-3; 7 bases are shared with TRBD1. The CDR3 sequence is 14 residues long. The trim removed 5 bases at V and 4 bases at J, leaving 5 bases unmatched. Per germline, CDR1 ENHRY and CDR2 SYGVKD. CDR3 protein: CAISYPGQYNEQFF. As DNA, the CDR3 is TGTGCCATCAGTTATCCGGGACAGTACAATGAGCAGTTCTTC.

This chain uses TRBV6-1 with TRBJ1-3; D may be TRBD1 (5 bases). The V and J ends lost 2 bases and 8 bases respectively, with 22 bases between them. CDR3 length: 17 amino acids. Germline V gene data show CDR1 as MNHNS and CDR2 as SASEGT. CDR3 in DNA: TGTGCCAGCAGTGAATCCCGGGACCCGGGAGGAGCTTACACCATATATTTT. This codes for CASSESRDPGGAYTIYF.

This chain connects TRBV7-9 to TRBJ1-2; D gene unclear. Trimming removed 5 bases at V and 4 bases at J, with 17 bases between. CDR3 length: 15 amino acids. Germline V lookup: CDR1 SEHNR, CDR2 FQNEAQ (reference sequence). CDR3 region: CASSPGSNWGYGYTF. DNA of the CDR3: TGTGCCAGCAGCCCGGGGAGTAATTGGGGCTATGGCTACACCTTC.

With regard to this clone: At the DNA level, this CDR3 is encoded by other sequences in the same sample as well. The genes are TRBV30 and TRBJ1-4, with D hard to call. The CDR3 consists of 12 residues. Trimming left V 0 bases short and J 8 bases short, with 7 bases between. Germline CDR1 reads GTSNPN; CDR2 reads SVGIG (reference sequence). CDR3 in amino acids: CAWSVLREKLFF. For the CDR3, the DNA is TGTGCCTGGAGTGTACTGCGGGAAAAACTGTTTTTT.

A single count supports this clone. The V call is TRBV19, the J call TRBJ2-7; possibly TRBD2 for D (5 bases). The V end was cut by 5 bases, the J end by 4 bases, with 15 bases between. Germline V gene data show CDR1 as LNHDA and CDR2 as SQIVND (reference sequence). The CDR3 runs 14 residues. The CDR3 is CASSLRRGWYEQYF. The CDR3 DNA is TGTGCCAGTAGTCTACGCCGAGGGTGGTACGAGCAGTACTTC.

The sample holds a few counts of this clone. V usage is TRBV7-3 and J usage is TRBJ2-3; 8 positions agree with TRBD1. V dropped 5 bases and J dropped 4; count of bases not matched to a gene: 5. This CDR3 comprises 14 residues. Germline V CDR1 and CDR2: SGHTA, FQGTGA. CDR3 DNA sequence: TGTGCCAGCAGCCGCGGACAGGGAGCAGATACGCAGTATTTT. Protein: CASSRGQGADTQYF.

The rearrangement links TRBV4-2 to TRBJ1-2; possible D gene TRBD1, 6 bases. Germline CDR1 LGHNA, CDR2 YNFKEQ. The CDR3 loop spans 14 amino acids. V was cut by 3 bases and J by 8 bases, with 16 bases left in between. The CDR3 DNA reads TGTGCCAGCAGCCAGATGGGGGGGCCAGGGGGCTACACCTTC. Encoded protein: CASSQMGGPGGYTF.

The genes are TRBV6-1 and TRBJ2-7; D possibly corresponds to TRBD2 (5 bases). This CDR3 spans 14 amino acids. V was trimmed by 6 bases and J by 3 bases, leaving 15 bases between them. The V gene's germline CDR1 is MNHNS and CDR2 SASEGT. The CDR3 coding sequence is TGTGCCAGCAGAACCCTAGCAGGCGGCTACGAGCAGTACTTC. It yields the protein CASRTLAGGYEQYF.

The chain has TRBV6-5 and TRBJ2-2, with 11 bases identical to TRBD2. The junction had 8 bases not matched to a gene; V was cut back by 6 bases and J by 8 bases. This CDR3 comprises 15 residues. Germline V gene sequence: CDR1 MNHEY, CDR2 SVGAGI. CDR3 in amino acids: CASRLRRLAGGELFF. The CDR3 nucleotides are TGTGCCAGCAGACTACGAAGACTAGCGGGGGGGGAGCTGTTTTTT.

This clone was picked up a small number of times. V gene TRBV25-1 combines with J gene TRBJ1-2; D may be TRBD1 (6 bases). V was shortened by 10 bases and J by 8 bases, with 26 bases between the two germline ends. Germline-derived CDR1 and CDR2 are MGHDK and SYGVNS. This CDR3 is 15 amino acids long. The CDR3: CATRQTGTSVGGYTF. As DNA, the CDR3 is TGTGCCACCAGGCAGACCGGGACATCAGTCGGGGGCTACACCTTC.

This clone showed up just once. The genes are TRBV4-3 and TRBJ2-7; D is unclear. The V gene's germline CDR1 is LGHNA and CDR2 YSLEER. CDR3 length equals 15 residues. The V end was cut by 3 bases, the J end by 10 bases, with 22 bases between. The CDR3 spells CASSHVSGPRIFQYF. The DNA of the CDR3 is TGCGCCAGCAGCCATGTGAGTGGGCCCAGGATTTTCCAGTACTTC.

The chain joins TRBV6-5 to TRBJ2-2; D is uncertain. CDR3 size: 14 residues. Trimming removed 2 bases from V and 3 bases from J, with 7 bases in between. In germline, CDR1 is MNHEY, CDR2 SVGAGI. The CDR3 DNA reads TGTGCCAGCAGTTACACACCCGACACCGGGGAGCTGTTTTTT. Translation: CASSYTPDTGELFF.

The chain couples TRBV6-5 to TRBJ1-2; TRBD1 aligns across 7 bases. Per the germline V gene, CDR1 is MNHEY and CDR2 is SVGAGI. The junction had 15 bases not matched to a gene; V was cut back by 6 bases and J by 8 bases. The CDR3 has 15 amino acids. The CDR3 coding sequence is TGTGCCAGCAGACTTCCAGGGGGTGGGGGGAGAGGCTACACCTTC. Translated: CASRLPGGGGRGYTF.

The chain combines TRBV28 with TRBJ1-2; D is possibly TRBD1 (6 bases). CDR1 MDHEN and CDR2 SYDVKM come from the germline V gene. The V and J ends lost 5 bases and 8 bases respectively, with 12 bases between them. This CDR3 contains 12 residues. CDR3 loop: CASSRGNQGYTF. The CDR3 DNA reads as TGTGCCAGCAGTAGGGGGAATCAAGGCTACACCTTC.

This CDR3 reads CASSLSTTRSLYNEQFF. The CDR3 DNA reads TGTGCCAGCAGTTTATCGACCACTAGGTCGCTTTACAATGAGCAGTTCTTC. This chain uses TRBV27 with TRBJ2-1, with D possibly being TRBD2 (5 bases). Germline assignment: CDR1 MNHEY and CDR2 SMNVEV (reference sequence). The CDR3 length is 17 residues. Trimming left V 0 bases short and J 4 bases short, with 16 bases between.

The chain recombines TRBV15 with TRBJ2-7; 10 bases are a match to TRBD2. Germline assignment: CDR1 LNHNV and CDR2 YYDKDF (reference sequence). The V gene end was trimmed by 3 bases and the J gene end by 5 bases; junction bases not matched to a gene: 16. This CDR3 has 18 residues. DNA of the CDR3: TGTGCCACCAGCAGGGGCCGACGGAAGCGGGAGGGGGAGGACGAGCAGTACTTC. Its translation is CATSRGRRKREGEDEQYF.

This clone showed up just a few times. The chain employs TRBV6-1 and TRBJ1-3; TRBD1 is a possible D gene (5 bases). The germline V gene has CDR1 MNHNS and CDR2 SASEGT. CDR3 size: 17 residues. Trimming removed 2 bases at V and 0 bases at J, with 14 bases between. This CDR3 is CASSEISVDSSGNTIYF. The CDR3, as DNA: TGTGCCAGCAGTGAAATTTCGGTCGACAGCTCTGGAAACACCATATATTTT.

V gene TRBV7-2 combines with J gene TRBJ2-7; TRBD2 agrees at 8 bases. Germline trimming cut 4 bases from V and 3 bases from J; bases unmatched to any gene: 5. The germline V gene encodes CDR1 SGHTA and CDR2 FQGNSA. This CDR3 has 14 residues. CDR3 DNA: TGTGCCAGCAGCTCCCTAACTAGCGGCTACGAGCAGTACTTC. Translation gives CASSSLTSGYEQYF.